Listed below are T cell receptor beta chains from one sample, sequenced in a study of circulating and synovial CD4+ cells in juvenile arthritis. Generated by immunoSEQ multiplex PCR, the TCRdb table keeps only in-frame clones and is missing some. The repertoire includes around 32,000 clones, roughly 95% of them detected once, and about 0.19% sits in the top ten. The specimen was CD4+ T cells from blood. The receptor source for this set is a human donor with juvenile idiopathic arthritis. CDR3s include the opening cysteine and the closing phenylalanine or tryptophan. Fields, in order: J gene, D gene, clone size, V gene, CDR3 protein, CDR3 DNA. D genes are given only for firm matches. Clone sizes are given selectively: once, few, many, or a class where the clone is expanded.

>TRBJ1-4|-|-|TRBV15
CATSSPGGTNEKLFF
TGTGCCACCAGCTCCCCCGGCGGAACTAATGAAAAACTGTTTTTT
>TRBJ1-6|TRBD1|-|TRBV25-1
CASSSEGQLNSPLHF
TGTGCCAGCAGTTCCGAGGGACAGCTTAATTCACCCCTCCACTTT
>TRBJ1-1|-|-|TRBV18
CASAVDRNTEAFF
TGTGCCAGCGCAGTAGACAGAAACACTGAAGCTTTCTTT
>TRBJ1-3|TRBD1|once|TRBV6-1
CASSEGQGARDTIYF
TGTGCCAGCAGTGAGGGGCAGGGGGCGCGGGACACCATATATTTT
>TRBJ1-1|-|once|TRBV18
CASSPQGYTEAFF
TGTGCCAGCTCACCACAGGGGTACACTGAAGCTTTCTTT
>TRBJ2-7|-|-|TRBV28
CATGLYEQYF
TGTGCGACCGGACTTTACGAGCAGTACTTC
>TRBJ1-2|TRBD1|-|TRBV5-4
CASSEGQGIGGYTF
TGTGCCAGCAGCGAAGGACAGGGTATAGGTGGCTACACCTTC
>TRBJ2-7|TRBD2|-|TRBV5-4
CASTDSLAGVSEQYF
TGTGCCAGCACCGACTCCCTAGCGGGAGTGAGTGAGCAGTACTTC
>TRBJ1-2|-|-|TRBV25-1
CASSDRALGGYTF
TGTGCCAGCAGTGACAGGGCCTTAGGGGGCTACACCTTC
>TRBJ2-2|-|-|TRBV6-1
CASSELAGTGELFF
TGTGCCAGCAGTGAACTAGCTGGCACCGGGGAGCTGTTTTTT
>TRBJ2-7|TRBD2|once|TRBV5-1
CASSYGTRGTYEQYF
TGCGCCAGCAGCTACGGGACTAGGGGGACCTACGAGCAGTACTTC
>TRBJ1-2|-|-|TRBV27
CASSFSGGSRGYTF
TGTGCCAGCAGTTTCAGCGGGGGGTCCCGCGGCTACACCTTC
>TRBJ1-1|TRBD1|-|TRBV7-8
CASSLRDRGLGDTEAFF
TGTGCCAGCAGCTTACGGGACAGGGGTTTGGGAGACACTGAAGCTTTCTTT
>TRBJ2-7|-|-|TRBV4-1
CASSQEQSSYEQYF
TGCGCCAGCAGCCAAGAACAAAGCTCCTACGAGCAGTACTTC
>TRBJ1-6|TRBD1|-|TRBV7-9
CASSLGFGQGSNSPLHF
TGTGCCAGCAGCTTAGGTTTCGGACAGGGCTCAAATTCACCCCTCCACTTT
>TRBJ1-2|TRBD1|-|TRBV28
CASSLSGGDYGYTF
TGTGCCAGCAGTTTATCAGGGGGCGACTATGGCTACACCTTC
>TRBJ1-6|-|-|TRBV11-2
CASSLGQANSPLHF
TGTGCCAGCAGCTTAGGGCAGGCGAATTCACCCCTCCACTTT
>TRBJ2-7|-|-|TRBV7-9
CASSHRASNSYEQYF
TGTGCCAGCAGCCACAGGGCCTCTAACTCCTACGAGCAGTACTTC
>TRBJ1-1|-|-|TRBV6-1
CASRQGPTLEAFF
TGTGCCAGCAGACAGGGCCCGACCCTTGAAGCTTTCTTT
>TRBJ2-7|TRBD2|-|TRBV2
CASSGGTSGEEYF
TGTGCCAGCAGTGGAGGGACTAGCGGGGAGGAGTACTTC
>TRBJ2-6|TRBD1|-|TRBV2
CASSTEQLWDRGISGANVLTF
TGTGCCAGCAGTACGGAGCAATTATGGGACAGGGGAATCTCTGGGGCCAACGTCCTGACTTTC
>TRBJ1-1|-|-|TRBV2
CASIYRQIRNTEAFF
TGTGCCAGTATTTACAGGCAAATAAGGAACACTGAAGCTTTCTTT
>TRBJ2-7|-|-|TRBV2
CASTRTGGSYEQYF
TGTGCCAGCACTCGGACTGGCGGGTCCTACGAGCAGTACTTC